A single sample gave rise to the 2 T cell receptor beta chains below, sequenced in a study of blood T cell repertoires in COVID-19. The protocol was immunoSEQ multiplex PCR, while the TCRdb copy is restricted to in-frame clones and leaves out a portion. The table lists just under 60,000 clones, more than 85% of them singletons. The sequencing input was peripheral blood. The receptor source for this set is a human donor with active COVID-19. The donor label of this sample is uncertain.

This clone was detected once. The J gene is TRBJ2-5, the V gene TRBV5-1; D is unclear. Trimming shortened V by 4 bases and J by 4 bases, and 17 bases separated the two germline ends. The CDR3 is 15 amino acids. Per germline, CDR1 SGHRS and CDR2 YFSETQ. The CDR3 loop is CASSPLPGSPETQYF. The CDR3 DNA reads TGCGCCAGCAGCCCGCTACCAGGATCTCCAGAGACCCAGTACTTC.

The rearrangement joins TRBV28 to TRBJ2-6, with D tentatively TRBD1 (6 bases). In germline, CDR1 is MDHEN, CDR2 SYDVKM. V lost 8 bases, J lost 0 bases, and 17 bases lay in between. CDR3 size: 17 residues. The CDR3: CASGTGTTYSGANVLTF. In DNA form, the CDR3 reads TGTGCCAGCGGGACCGGGACAACCTACTCTGGGGCCAACGTCCTGACTTTC. The complete variable domain, with remaining parts taken from reference TRBV28 and TRBJ2-6, reads DVKVTQSSRYLVKRTGEKVFLECVQDMDHENMFWYRQDPGLGLRLIYFSYDVKMKEKGDIPEGYSVSREKKERFSLILESASTNQTSMYLCASGTGTTYSGANVLTFGAGSRLTVL.